This T cell receptor (beta chain) stems from a study of blood T cell repertoires in COVID-19 (dated by TCRdb to about 2020). Background on the whole study: Samples from collaborators originated in the United States, Italy and Spain and spanned both the acute and convalescent phases of COVID-19. The prospective study material was composed of cDNA or gDNA derived from T cells, B-cell-depleted T cells, or PBMCs. Deeply sampled blood TCRbeta repertoires from subjects exposed to, actively infected with, or recovered from COVID-19 were included in the dataset. The repertoires were released in a freely available public database meant as a resource for research on the immune response to SARS-CoV-2. The samples were drawn from two sources: the first 160 participants of the ongoing ImmuneRACE study, and fewer than 1,500 subjects contributed by 6 global collaborators. Nearly every sample came with metadata listing a de-identified subject ID, COVID-19 status, age in years and sex. Where available, HLA class I and class II types were obtained from metadata supplied by the sample provider rather than from assay-based typing.

As to this clone: Its antigen target is currently unknown. No per-base quality is available; no much larger clone lies one base away.

What the work shows at the level of the full study, not this receptor alone: How much clinical and demographic metadata was included differed by source and by participant, and the metadata was provided uncurated.

The junction shows trimming of 6 bases on V and 7 bases on J, and the gene matches do not reach 13 bases of it. From the germline V gene (reference sequence), CDR1 is LGHDT and CDR2 is YNNKEL. The CDR3 numbers 16 residues from cysteine through phenylalanine. Only the CDR3 part of the read is kept: 48 bases, read in frame from the first base. Enrolling through a virtual design, the prospective study's participants ranged in age from roughly 18 to 95 years and lived across some 23 United States geographic areas. To assign participants to cohorts, the prospective study relied on clinical history that participants themselves reported in a screening survey and a study questionnaire. For ImmuneRACE Cohort 3, a participant was defined as recovered based on two consecutive negative NP/OP PCR tests, clearance by a healthcare professional, or resolution of symptoms. Each participant in the prospective study had whole blood, serum and a nasopharyngeal or oropharyngeal swab collected by mobile phlebotomists. Participants in the prospective study had the option to provide additional blood draws and questionnaires over a roughly two-month period. Blood samples from the prospective study were shipped frozen or at room temperature prior to DNA extraction.

The immunoSEQ Assay, a bias-controlled multiplex PCR, was used to amplify TCRbeta CDR3 regions from genomic DNA. As for the original processing: Nucleated cell counts per sample were estimated from amplification of reference gene primers within the assay. Sequence reads were collapsed and filtered to measure the absolute abundance of every unique TCRbeta CDR3 rearrangement. For each sample, productive Simpson clonality was calculated by taking the square root of Simpson's diversity index across productive rearrangements. This immuneACCESS table, as held by TCRdb, lists in-frame sequences with V and J called but not all clones. Of the missing ones, under half trace to an unresolved V gene in checked studies; the others have no known cause. Clone size and V and J calls were adopted from that table, with D and trimming inferred from the DNA. The sample contains roughly 500,000 clones, approximately 91% of them found a single time. The top ten hold roughly 8% of the sample.

The specimen sequenced was PBMCs or T cells enriched from blood (not recorded which). The sequence joins TRBV3-1 (or the pseudogene TRBV3-2) to TRBJ1-4; the junction holds 8 bases that match TRBD1. The receptor comes from a woman aged 55-69 years who had recovered from COVID-19. CDR3 protein: CASRQYTLGQGEKLFF. At the DNA level, the sequence is TGTGCCAGCAGACAATATACCCTCGGACAGGGTGAAAAACTGTTTTTT.